A single sample is the source of the 17 T cell receptor beta chains below, sequenced in a study of blood T cell repertoires in COVID-19. Sequencing used immunoSEQ multiplex PCR; TCRdb keeps in-frame clones, though not all of them. Altogether 200,000 to 250,000 clones are present, roughly four fifths being singletons, with the ten largest covering about 5.3%. Sequencing was carried out using PBMCs or T cells enriched from blood (not recorded which). All receptors come from a woman in her forties or fifties who had been exposed to COVID-19.

The chain carries TRBV18 and TRBJ1-1, with TRBD1 identical over 8 bases. Germline V gene data show CDR1 as KGHSH and CDR2 as LQKENI. The junction had 13 bases not matched to a gene; V was cut back by 0 bases and J by 4 bases. The CDR3 totals 18 residues. The chain's CDR3 is CASSPPDRVRGWGTEAFF. The CDR3 nucleotides are TGTGCCAGCTCACCACCGGACAGGGTAAGGGGTTGGGGCACTGAAGCTTTCTTT.

The chain recombines TRBV7-9 with TRBJ1-1, with a possible D match to TRBD1 (6 bases). Germline CDR1 and CDR2: SEHNR and FQNEAQ (reference sequence). Trimming cost V 5 bases and J 7 bases, with 11 bases left between them. The CDR3 is 12 residues long. CDR3 amino acids: CASSTRGNEAFF. CDR3 bases: TGTGCCAGCAGCACCAGGGGCAATGAAGCTTTCTTT.

The rearrangement joins TRBV7-9 to TRBJ2-5, with D maybe TRBD1 (6 bases). The V gene lost 5 bases and the J gene lost 7 bases, with 17 bases spanning the gap. CDR1 is SEHNR, CDR2 FQNEAQ, per germline (reference sequence). CDR3 length: 14 amino acids. The CDR3 nucleotides are TGTGCCAGCAGCCAGGACAGACCGCAGGCGACCCAGTACTTC. This translates into CASSQDRPQATQYF.

The V gene is TRBV29-1, the J gene TRBJ1-1, with D possibly TRBD1 on 6 matching bases. Germline-derived CDR1 and CDR2 are SQVTM and ANQGSEA. This CDR3 has 12 residues. With 6 bases removed from V and 1 base from J, the gap between germline ends came to 9 bases. The CDR3 reads CSVIQGNTEAFF. CDR3 nucleotides: TGCAGCGTCATACAGGGGAACACTGAAGCTTTCTTT.

The gene calls are TRBV3-1 (or the pseudogene TRBV3-2) and TRBJ1-2; 8 nucleotides agree with TRBD1. Germline CDR1 reads LGHDT; CDR2 reads YNNKEL (reference sequence). V trimming: 6 bases; J trimming: 7 bases; junction bases outside the gene matches: 10. The CDR3 length is 14 residues. This CDR3 reads CASRPGTGTGGYTF. CDR3 bases: TGTGCCAGCAGACCCGGGACAGGTACCGGTGGCTACACCTTC.

The J gene is TRBJ2-1, the V gene TRBV12-3 or TRBV12-4; D is possibly TRBD2 (5 bases). The length of the CDR3 is 11 residues. V shed 4 bases and J shed 10 bases, with 8 bases lying between them. As DNA, the CDR3 is TGTGCCAGCAGTTCGAGCGGAGAGCAGTTCTTC. It encodes CASSSSGEQFF.

This rearrangement joins TRBV2 to TRBJ1-2, with 7 bases lining up with TRBD1. The CDR3 contains 13 residues. Germline V gene lookup returns CDR1 SNHLY and CDR2 FYNNEI. The trim removed 6 bases at V and 4 bases at J, leaving 5 bases unmatched. The DNA for the CDR3 is TGTGCCAGCAGGGGGACAGAATTCTATGGCTACACCTTC. Translation: CASRGTEFYGYTF.

V and J are TRBV5-1 and TRBJ1-2; tentatively, D is TRBD1 (6 bases). The CDR3 is 15 residues long. Looked up from germline, CDR1 is SGHRS and CDR2 is YFSETQ. Trimming took off 2 bases at V and 0 bases at J, with 11 bases between the two ends. In DNA, the CDR3 is TGCGCCAGCAGCTTAACAGGGCAAGCTAACTATGGCTACACCTTC. Translating gives CASSLTGQANYGYTF.

V gene TRBV30 combines with J gene TRBJ2-5; 8 nucleotides align to TRBD2. From germline, CDR1 is GTSNPN and CDR2 SVGIG (reference sequence). CDR3 size: 12 residues. Trimming removed 5 bases from V and 1 base from J; junction bases left unmatched: 0. The CDR3 region has the DNA TGTGCCTGGGGGACTAGCCAAGAGACCCAGTACTTC. Residues: CAWGTSQETQYF.

V and J are TRBV11-1 and TRBJ2-5; maybe TRBD2 (7 bases). This CDR3 region has 14 residues. The ends were cut back, 5 bases at V and 5 bases at J, with 15 bases in the middle. Germline assignment: CDR1 SGHAT and CDR2 FQDESV (reference sequence). The CDR3 nucleotides are TGTGCCAGCAGCCCGGGGGCGCGGGAGGAGACCCAGTACTTC. Amino acid sequence: CASSPGAREETQYF.

The chain links TRBV6-5 to TRBJ2-5, with 10 bases aligning to TRBD2. This CDR3 comprises 15 residues. The V gene's germline CDR1 is MNHEY and CDR2 SVGAGI. Trimming at V came to 8 bases and at J to 0 bases, leaving 6 bases not matched to a gene. In DNA, the CDR3 is TGTGCCAGCGGCCCACTAGCGGGGTACCAAGAGACCCAGTACTTC. It encodes CASGPLAGYQETQYF.

This chain links TRBV7-2 with TRBJ1-1, with a possible D match to TRBD1 (6 bases). The CDR3 contains 14 residues. Trimming removed 3 bases at V and 1 base at J, with 9 bases between. Germline V CDR1 and CDR2: SGHTA, FQGNSA. The CDR3 region is CASSFGQTNTEAFF. The DNA for the CDR3 is TGTGCCAGCAGCTTCGGACAGACGAACACTGAAGCTTTCTTT. Looking up the rest from reference TRBV7-2 and TRBJ1-1 gives the full variable domain: GAGVSQSPSNKVTEKGKDVELRCDPISGHTALYWYRQSLGQGLEFLIYFQGNSAPDKSGLPSDRFSAERTGGSVSTLTIQRTQQEDSAVYLCASSFGQTNTEAFFGQGTRLTVV.

The chain recombines TRBV11-2 with TRBJ1-1; D uncertain. The V gene lost 3 bases and the J gene lost 2 bases, with 10 bases spanning the gap. CDR1 is SGHAT and CDR2 is FQNNGV in the germline V gene. The CDR3 is made up of 14 amino acids. The CDR3 spells CASSFPYDNTEAFF. CDR3 sequence (DNA): TGTGCCAGCAGCTTCCCCTATGATAACACTGAAGCTTTCTTT.

The rearrangement uses TRBV3-1 (or the pseudogene TRBV3-2) and TRBJ2-1; 7 bases fit TRBD1. The CDR3 is 15 amino acids. J gave up 9 bases and V 1 base, and 9 bases lay outside the gene matches. Germline lookup yields CDR1 LGHDT and CDR2 YNNKEL (reference sequence). In DNA, the CDR3 is TGTGCCAGCAGCCAAGGAGAGGGGGCATTCAGTGAGCAGTTCTTC. Residues: CASSQGEGAFSEQFF.

The chain joins TRBV15 to TRBJ2-7; no definite D call. This CDR3 has 14 amino acids. The V end lost 3 bases, the J end lost 0 bases, and 9 bases lay between the germline ends. CDR1 LNHNV and CDR2 YYDKDF come from the germline V gene (reference sequence). This CDR3 is CATSSFTSSYEQYF. The DNA for the CDR3 is TGTGCCACCAGCAGTTTCACCAGCTCCTACGAGCAGTACTTC.

This chain connects TRBV11-3 to TRBJ1-1; 8 bases line up with TRBD1. V shed 5 bases, J shed 9 bases, and the junction held 8 bases outside the gene matches. The germline CDR1 and CDR2 sequences are SGHNT and YENEEA. The CDR3 has 13 residues. Here the CDR3 DNA reads TGTGCCAGCAGCGCGGGACAGGCGGGCCAAGCTTTCTTT. Translated: CASSAGQAGQAFF.

The genes are TRBV3-1 (or the pseudogene TRBV3-2) and TRBJ2-5; 12 nucleotides match TRBD2. V gave up 1 base and J gave up 5 bases; unmatched junction bases: 11. This CDR3 has 18 residues. Germline CDR1 LGHDT, CDR2 YNNKEL (reference sequence). The CDR3, as DNA: TGTGCCAGCAGCCAAGGGAAACTAGCGGGGGGCTTGGGGGAGACCCAGTACTTC. Its protein product is CASSQGKLAGGLGETQYF.